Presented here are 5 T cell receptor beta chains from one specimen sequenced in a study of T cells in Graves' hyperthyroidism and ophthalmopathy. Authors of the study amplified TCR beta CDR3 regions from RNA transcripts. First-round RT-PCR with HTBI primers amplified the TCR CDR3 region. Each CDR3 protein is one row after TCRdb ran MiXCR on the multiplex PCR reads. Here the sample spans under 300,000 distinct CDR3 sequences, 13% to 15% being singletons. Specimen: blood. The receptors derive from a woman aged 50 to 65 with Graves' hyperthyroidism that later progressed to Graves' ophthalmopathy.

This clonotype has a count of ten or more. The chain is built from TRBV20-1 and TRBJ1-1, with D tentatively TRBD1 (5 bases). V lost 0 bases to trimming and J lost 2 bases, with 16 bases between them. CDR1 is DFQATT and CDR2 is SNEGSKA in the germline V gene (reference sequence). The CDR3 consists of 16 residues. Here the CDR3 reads CSARDQGRGSNTEAFF. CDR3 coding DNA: TGCAGTGCTAGAGATCAGGGCCGAGGGAGTAACACTGAAGCTTTCTTT.

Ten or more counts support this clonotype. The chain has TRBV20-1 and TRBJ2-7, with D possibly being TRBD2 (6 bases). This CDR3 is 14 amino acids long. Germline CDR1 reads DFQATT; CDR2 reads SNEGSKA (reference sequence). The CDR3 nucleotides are TGCAGCTCAATTCCTCGGGAGCAGAACTACGAGCAGTACTTC. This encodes CSSIPREQNYEQYF.

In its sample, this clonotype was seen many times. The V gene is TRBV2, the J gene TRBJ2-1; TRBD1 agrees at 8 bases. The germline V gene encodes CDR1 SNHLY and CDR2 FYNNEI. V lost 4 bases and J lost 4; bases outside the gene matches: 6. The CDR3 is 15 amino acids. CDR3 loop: CASSVPGGAYNEQFF. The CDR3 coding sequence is TGTGCCAGCAGTGTCCCAGGGGGCGCGTACAATGAGCAGTTCTTC.

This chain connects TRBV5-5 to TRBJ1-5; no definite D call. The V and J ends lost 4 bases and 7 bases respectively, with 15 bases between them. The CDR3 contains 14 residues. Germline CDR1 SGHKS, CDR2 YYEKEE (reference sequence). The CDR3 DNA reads TGTGCCAGCAGCCCCGGGTCGCCCGGACAGCCCCAGCATTTT. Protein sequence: CASSPGSPGQPQHF.

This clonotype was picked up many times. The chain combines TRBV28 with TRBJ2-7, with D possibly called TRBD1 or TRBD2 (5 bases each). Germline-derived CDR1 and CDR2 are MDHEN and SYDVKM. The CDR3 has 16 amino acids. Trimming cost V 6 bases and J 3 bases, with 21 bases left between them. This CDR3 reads CASSLLLGTGRYEQYF. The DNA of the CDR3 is TGTGCCAGCAGCCTACTTCTCGGGACCGGACGCTACGAGCAGTACTTC.